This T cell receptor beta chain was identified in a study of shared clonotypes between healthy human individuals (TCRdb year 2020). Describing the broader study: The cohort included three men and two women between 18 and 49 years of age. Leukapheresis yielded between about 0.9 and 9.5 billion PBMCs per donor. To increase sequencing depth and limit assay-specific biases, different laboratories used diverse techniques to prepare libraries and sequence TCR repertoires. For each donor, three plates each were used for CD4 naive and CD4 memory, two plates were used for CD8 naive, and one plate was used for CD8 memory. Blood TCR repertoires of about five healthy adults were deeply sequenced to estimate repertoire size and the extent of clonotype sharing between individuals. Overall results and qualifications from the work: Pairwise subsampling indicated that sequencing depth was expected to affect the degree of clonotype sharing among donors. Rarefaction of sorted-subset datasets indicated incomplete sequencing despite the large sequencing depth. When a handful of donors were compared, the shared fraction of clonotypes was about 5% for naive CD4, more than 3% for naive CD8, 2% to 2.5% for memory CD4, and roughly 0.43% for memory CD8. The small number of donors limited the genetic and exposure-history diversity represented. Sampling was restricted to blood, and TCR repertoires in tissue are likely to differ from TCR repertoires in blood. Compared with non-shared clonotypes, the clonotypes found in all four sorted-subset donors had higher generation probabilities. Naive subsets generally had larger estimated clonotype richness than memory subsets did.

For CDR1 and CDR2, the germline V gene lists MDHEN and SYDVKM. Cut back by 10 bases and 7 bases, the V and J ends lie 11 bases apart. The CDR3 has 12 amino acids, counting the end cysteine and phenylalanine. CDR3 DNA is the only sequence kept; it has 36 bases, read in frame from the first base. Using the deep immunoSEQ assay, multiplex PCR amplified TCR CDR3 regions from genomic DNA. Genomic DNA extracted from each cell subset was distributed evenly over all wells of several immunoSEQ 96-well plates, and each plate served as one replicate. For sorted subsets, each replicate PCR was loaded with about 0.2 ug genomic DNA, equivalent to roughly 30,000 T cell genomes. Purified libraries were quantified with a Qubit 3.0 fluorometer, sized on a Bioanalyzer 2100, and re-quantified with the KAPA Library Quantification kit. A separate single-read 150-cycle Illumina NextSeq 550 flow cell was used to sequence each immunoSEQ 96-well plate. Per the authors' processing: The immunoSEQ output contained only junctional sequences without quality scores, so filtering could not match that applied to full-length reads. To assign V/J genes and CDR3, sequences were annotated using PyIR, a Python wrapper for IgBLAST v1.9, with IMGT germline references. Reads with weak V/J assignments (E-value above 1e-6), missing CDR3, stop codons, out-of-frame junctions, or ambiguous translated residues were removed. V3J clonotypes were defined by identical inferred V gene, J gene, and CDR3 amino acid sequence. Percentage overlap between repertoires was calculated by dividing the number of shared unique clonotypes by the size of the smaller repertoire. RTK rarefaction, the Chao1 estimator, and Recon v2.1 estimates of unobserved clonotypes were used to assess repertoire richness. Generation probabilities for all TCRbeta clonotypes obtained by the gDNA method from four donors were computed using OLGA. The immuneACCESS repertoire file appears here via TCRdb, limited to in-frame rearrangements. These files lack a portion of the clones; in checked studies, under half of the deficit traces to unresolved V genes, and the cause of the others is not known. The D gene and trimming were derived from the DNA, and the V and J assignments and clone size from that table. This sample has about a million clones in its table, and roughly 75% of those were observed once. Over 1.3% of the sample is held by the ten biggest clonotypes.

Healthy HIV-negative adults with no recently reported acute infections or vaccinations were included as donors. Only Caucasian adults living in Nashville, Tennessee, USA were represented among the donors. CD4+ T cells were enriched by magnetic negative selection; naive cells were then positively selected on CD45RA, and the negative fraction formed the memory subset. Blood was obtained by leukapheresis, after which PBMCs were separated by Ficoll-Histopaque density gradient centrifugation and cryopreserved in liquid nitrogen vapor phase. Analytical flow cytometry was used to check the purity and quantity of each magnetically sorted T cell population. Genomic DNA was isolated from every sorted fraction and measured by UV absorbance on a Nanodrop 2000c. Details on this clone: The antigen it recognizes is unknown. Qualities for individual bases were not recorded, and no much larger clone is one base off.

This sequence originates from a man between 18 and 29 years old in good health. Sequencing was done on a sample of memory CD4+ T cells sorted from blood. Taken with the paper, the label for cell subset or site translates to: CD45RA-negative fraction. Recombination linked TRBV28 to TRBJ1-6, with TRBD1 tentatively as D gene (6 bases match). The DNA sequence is TGTGCCACGCGGGGGGCCAATTCACCCCTCCACTTT. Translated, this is CATRGANSPLHF.